The source of this T cell receptor (beta chain) is a study of OX40 agonist ivuxolimab in advanced cancers. The wider study: An agonistic anti-OX40 (CD134) antibody, ivuxolimab, was used to treat the patients. Aged roughly 20 to 79 with a mean of about 63 years, they were about 83% male.

The CDR3 totals 14 residues. In germline, CDR1 is SNHLY, CDR2 FYNNEI. The V and J ends lost 8 bases and 4 bases respectively, with 17 bases between them. Profiling relied on immunoSEQ multiplex PCR, and the TCRdb table lists in-frame clones only, not all of them. The table lists 98,000 or so clones, about nine tenths of them singletons, with over 0.65% in the top ten. The sequence came from an adult with an advanced solid tumor such as melanoma, head and neck, liver or kidney cancer. The specimen comprised CD4+ or CD8+ T cells sorted from blood, sampled in a trial of the OX40 agonist ivuxolimab. J is TRBJ1-2 and V is TRBV2; possible D gene TRBD1, 5 bases. The CDR3 DNA reads as TGTGCCAGCGGGTCCGGGTTCGGGGCCTATGGCTACACCTTC. Encoded protein: CASGSGFGAYGYTF.